One sample yielded the 25 T cell receptor beta chains listed below, sequenced in a study of blood T cell repertoires in COVID-19. Clones were sequenced by immunoSEQ multiplex PCR, and TCRdb holds only the in-frame ones, with some missing. Of fewer than 300,000 clones listed, around 89% were seen once; the top ten hold around 0.8%. The specimen sequenced was peripheral blood. The receptor set was obtained from a young man with acute or convalescent COVID-19.

V usage is TRBV7-2 and J usage is TRBJ2-7; D may be TRBD2 (6 bases). Germline CDR1 SGHTA, CDR2 FQGNSA. The CDR3 has 16 residues. With 0 bases removed from V and 4 bases from J, the gap between germline ends came to 16 bases. CDR3 residues: CASSLASDGRKYEQYF. In DNA form, the CDR3 reads TGTGCCAGCAGCTTAGCGTCGGACGGGAGAAAATACGAGCAGTACTTC.

V is TRBV18 and J is TRBJ2-3; weak D call: TRBD2 (5 bases). Trimming removed 4 bases at V and 4 bases at J, with 15 bases between. This CDR3 is 15 amino acids long. The V gene's germline CDR1 is KGHSH and CDR2 LQKENI. This CDR3 is CASSRNRGSPDTQYF. The CDR3, as DNA: TGTGCCAGCTCACGAAACCGGGGAAGCCCAGATACGCAGTATTTT.

The gene calls are TRBV28 and TRBJ1-5; TRBD1 aligns across 11 bases. CDR1 is MDHEN and CDR2 is SYDVKM in the germline V gene. The CDR3 has 17 residues. The trim removed 6 bases at V and 2 bases at J, leaving 9 bases unmatched. CDR3 sequence reads: CASRTRDRGMRNQPQHF. In DNA form, the CDR3 reads TGTGCCAGCAGAACCCGGGACAGGGGGATGCGCAATCAGCCCCAGCATTTT.

The chain couples TRBV28 to TRBJ1-1; 7 bases are a match to TRBD1. From germline, CDR1 is MDHEN and CDR2 SYDVKM. The CDR3 extends over 14 amino acids. V trimming: 6 bases; J trimming: 5 bases; junction bases outside the gene matches: 9. CDR3 residues: CASRRRGRETEAFF. Here the CDR3 DNA reads TGTGCCAGCAGGAGGAGGGGGCGAGAAACTGAAGCTTTCTTT.

This sequence joins TRBV6-5 and TRBJ2-3; D is ambiguous. Germline lookup yields CDR1 MNHEY and CDR2 SVGAGI. The CDR3 sequence is 13 residues long. V lost 2 bases, J lost 2 bases, and 5 bases lay in between. CDR3 sequence reads: CASSYELTDTQYF. The CDR3 coding sequence is TGTGCCAGCAGTTACGAGCTCACAGATACGCAGTATTTT.

The rearrangement uses TRBV29-1 and TRBJ2-7, with 10 bases fitting TRBD1. The V segment lost 1 base and the J segment 4 bases; nucleotides outside the gene matches: 4. The CDR3 is 14 residues long. Germline V gene sequence: CDR1 SQVTM, CDR2 ANQGSEA. The CDR3 region has the DNA TGCAGCGTTGAAGGGGGGGACAGGGGATACGAGCAGTACTTC. It codes for CSVEGGDRGYEQYF.

This clone was picked up one time. This chain links TRBV2 with TRBJ1-1; D not resolved. The V end lost 0 bases, the J end lost 1 base, and 21 bases lay between the germline ends. The CDR3 is 19 amino acids. From germline, CDR1 is SNHLY and CDR2 FYNNEI. CDR3 amino acids: CASSEAGIGRNLWNTEAFF. The DNA for the CDR3 is TGTGCCAGCAGTGAAGCGGGGATTGGGAGAAATCTATGGAACACTGAAGCTTTCTTT.

V is TRBV2 and J is TRBJ2-1; the match to TRBD2 covers 8 bases. The CDR3 runs to 18 residues. V was clipped by 5 bases and J by 2 bases; unmatched bases: 14. Germline-derived CDR1 and CDR2 are SNHLY and FYNNEI. CDR3 in DNA: TGTGCCAGCAGTCGAAAAAAAGCGGGAGTGTTGACCTACAATGAGCAGTTCTTC. It encodes CASSRKKAGVLTYNEQFF.

CDR3 in DNA: TGCGCCAGTACGCTTTGGACAGGATCGAACACCGGGGAGCTGTTTTTT. It codes for CASTLWTGSNTGELFF. This rearrangement joins TRBV4-1 to TRBJ2-2, with 7 bases fitting TRBD1. The CDR3 is 16 amino acids. The ends lost 9 bases at V and 0 bases at J; junction bases unmatched: 10. Germline-derived CDR1 and CDR2 are MGHRA and YSYEKL.

CDR3 sequence: CASSFGRKETQYF. In DNA, the CDR3 is TGTGCCAGCAGCTTTGGCAGAAAAGAGACCCAGTACTTC. The chain employs TRBV7-2 and TRBJ2-5; D not resolved. V lost 3 bases to trimming and J lost 3 bases, with 8 bases between them. The CDR3 extends over 13 amino acids. Germline CDR1 SGHTA, CDR2 FQGNSA.

This chain's CDR3 is CASRKGQAADTQYF. The CDR3 nucleotides are TGCGCCAGCAGAAAGGGACAGGCTGCAGATACGCAGTATTTT. The V gene is TRBV5-1, the J gene TRBJ2-3; 8 bases fit TRBD1. This CDR3 comprises 14 residues. Germline V gene sequence: CDR1 SGHRS, CDR2 YFSETQ. Trimming at V came to 5 bases and at J to 4 bases, leaving 6 bases not matched to a gene.

The J gene is TRBJ2-7, the V gene TRBV30, with 8 bases identical to TRBD1. The germline V gene has CDR1 GTSNPN and CDR2 SVGIG (reference sequence). The V gene end was trimmed by 7 bases and the J gene end by 5 bases; junction bases not matched to a gene: 7. The CDR3 is 12 residues long. CDR3 sequence: CAFLTGVHEQYF. The CDR3 DNA sequence: TGTGCCTTCCTGACAGGGGTACACGAGCAGTACTTC.

The J gene is TRBJ1-2, the V gene TRBV24-1; 11 nucleotides line up with TRBD1. Germline V gene data show CDR1 as KGHDR and CDR2 as SFDVKD. The CDR3 extends over 14 amino acids. Trimming cost V 11 bases and J 6 bases; bases outside gene matches: 10. The CDR3 DNA follows: TGTGCCATCAGCCCTGGGACAGGGGGAAATGGCTACACCTTC. Amino acid sequence: CAISPGTGGNGYTF.

This chain links TRBV6-5 with TRBJ1-2, with TRBD1 as a possible D gene (5 bases). The V end lost 5 bases, the J end lost 3 bases, and 10 bases lay between the germline ends. Per germline, CDR1 MNHEY and CDR2 SVGAGI. This CDR3 has 13 amino acids. The CDR3 loop is CASSPGGDYGYTF. CDR3 coding DNA: TGTGCCAGCAGTCCCGGGGGGGACTATGGCTACACCTTC.

The V call is TRBV9, the J call TRBJ1-2; TRBD1 agrees at 7 bases. This CDR3 has 14 amino acids. Germline CDR1 is SGDLS and CDR2 is YYNGEE. V lost 6 bases and J lost 7; bases outside the gene matches: 12. CDR3 protein: CASNRGGGWSGYTF. DNA of the CDR3: TGTGCCAGCAATCGAGGGGGCGGCTGGAGTGGCTACACCTTC.

The chain joins TRBV18 to TRBJ1-6; D remains unclear. Germline V gives CDR1 KGHSH, CDR2 LQKENI. This CDR3 region has 15 residues. Trimming removed 2 bases at V and 4 bases at J, with 9 bases between. The CDR3 sequence is CASSPTARYNSPLHF. The CDR3 DNA follows: TGTGCCAGCTCACCAACAGCCCGTTATAATTCACCCCTCCACTTT.

This chain connects TRBV5-1 to TRBJ2-1; 10 bases match TRBD2. V trimming: 5 bases; J trimming: 2 bases; junction bases outside the gene matches: 1. CDR1 and CDR2 (germline): SGHRS, YFSETQ. The CDR3 is 14 amino acids. The CDR3 loop reads CASRLAGTYNEQFF. CDR3 coding DNA: TGCGCCAGCAGACTAGCGGGAACCTACAATGAGCAGTTCTTC.

The genes are TRBV6-5 and TRBJ2-7; D is ambiguous. Per germline, CDR1 MNHEY and CDR2 SVGAGI. The V gene lost 5 bases and the J gene lost 0 bases, with 11 bases spanning the gap. CDR3 length equals 14 residues. CDR3: CASSTTVHSYEQYF. The CDR3 DNA follows: TGTGCCAGCAGTACCACTGTCCACTCCTACGAGCAGTACTTC.

The rearrangement joins TRBV19 to TRBJ2-1; D not certain. The CDR3 runs to 12 residues. Looked up from germline, CDR1 is LNHDA and CDR2 is SQIVND (reference sequence). V lost 2 bases and J 8 bases, leaving 7 bases between the germline ends. CDR3 loop: CASSITVYEQFF. CDR3 nucleotides: TGTGCCAGTAGTATAACGGTCTATGAGCAGTTCTTC.

Written as DNA, the CDR3 is TGCGCCAGCAGTCGTCTACAGGGCTACGAGCAGTACTTC. This sequence encodes CASSRLQGYEQYF. The chain combines TRBV10-1 with TRBJ2-7; D may be TRBD1 (6 bases). Germline CDR1 reads WNHNN; CDR2 reads SYGVQD (reference sequence). Trimming shortened V by 5 bases and J by 3 bases, and 11 bases separated the two germline ends. The CDR3 has 13 amino acids.

This rearrangement joins TRBV29-1 to TRBJ1-2; TRBD1 is a possible D gene (5 bases). CDR1 is SQVTM and CDR2 is ANQGSEA in the germline V gene. Trimming cost V 7 bases and J 2 bases, with 17 bases left between them. This CDR3 comprises 14 residues. In DNA form, the CDR3 reads TGCAGCGGCTCCTTACTTGGGGGGAACTATGGCTACACCTTC. Translated, it gives CSGSLLGGNYGYTF.

V is TRBV7-9 and J is TRBJ2-3; D ambiguous. Germline lookup yields CDR1 SEHNR and CDR2 FQNEAQ (reference sequence). The CDR3 has 13 residues. Trimming pared 6 bases from V and 2 bases from J, leaving 9 bases between. Here the CDR3 DNA reads TGTGCCAGCAGTACATGGGCCACAGATACGCAGTATTTT. Its protein product is CASSTWATDTQYF.

The chain uses TRBV27 and TRBJ2-1; D is uncertain. The V and J ends lost 2 bases and 0 bases respectively, with 17 bases between them. CDR3 length: 18 amino acids. The V gene's germline CDR1 is MNHEY and CDR2 SMNVEV (reference sequence). CDR3 in DNA: TGTGCCAGCAGTTTAAAAATGATTGCCTTGAGCTCCTACAATGAGCAGTTCTTC. It is translated as CASSLKMIALSSYNEQFF.

The J gene is TRBJ1-6, the V gene TRBV7-6; 7 nucleotides match TRBD1. This CDR3 has 16 amino acids. J gave up 8 bases and V 1 base, and 8 bases lay outside the gene matches. Germline lookup yields CDR1 SGHVS and CDR2 FNYEAQ. The CDR3 reads CASSLGNRGSHSPLHF. The DNA of the CDR3 is TGTGCCAGCAGCTTAGGAAACAGGGGAAGTCATTCACCCCTCCACTTT.

The chain joins TRBV7-3 to TRBJ2-1; 7 positions agree with TRBD1. Germline-derived CDR1 and CDR2 are SGHTA and FQGTGA. The CDR3 is 14 residues long. V trimming: 5 bases; J trimming: 9 bases; junction bases outside the gene matches: 10. CDR3 amino acids: CASSVQGSVGEQFF. CDR3 nucleotide sequence: TGTGCCAGCAGCGTACAGGGGTCGGTGGGTGAGCAGTTCTTC.